The sequence of this T cell receptor (beta chain) was determined in a study of T-cell memory formation after mild COVID-19. Study at large: The TCR clusters were mostly specific to one donor.

Study-wide points: There were some responding clones in pre-infection memory, which suggested that cross-reactive memory had joined.

After 5'RACE with constant-segment primers, TCR alpha and TCR beta cDNA libraries carrying sample barcodes and UMIs were obtained. One entry per CDR3 protein, called by TCRdb with MiXCR from the 5' RACE reads. The table records approximately 46,000 distinct CDR3 sequences, more than 10% of them present only once. This CDR3 contains 15 residues. Trimming took off 6 bases at V and 3 bases at J, with 18 bases between the two ends. The germline V gene encodes CDR1 DFQATT and CDR2 SNEGSKA (reference sequence). There are a few counts of this clonotype. Its antigen is undetermined. The rearrangement joins TRBV20-1 to TRBJ1-5, with D perhaps matching TRBD1 (6 bases). The specimen was PBMCs or a T cell subset sorted from them (not recorded which). The receptor's source is a man between 18 and 35 years old who had mild COVID-19 (a few samples of this study predate the infection). Cell type and time point are not known. CDR3 DNA sequence: TGCAGTGCGGAACCCGGGGGGCGGTCCAATCAGCCCCAGCATTTT. Its translation: CSAEPGGRSNQPQHF.